This T cell receptor (beta chain) was sequenced for a study of blood T cell repertoires in COVID-19. Study overall: The study drew acute and convalescent COVID-19 samples from the United States, Italy and Spain. In each case, the material was cDNA or gDNA derived from T cells, B-cell-depleted T cells, or PBMCs.

The germline gives CDR1 SQVTM, CDR2 ANQGSEA. V shed 6 bases, J shed 4 bases, and the junction held 12 bases outside the gene matches. CDR3 size: 14 residues. The authors' processing: By means of reference gene primer amplification, nucleated cell counts were estimated. Produced via immunoSEQ multiplex PCR; TCRdb's table is partial and in-frame only. V and J calls and clone size are copied from that table; D and trimming were computed from the DNA. The sample shows 200,000 or so clones, about 85% of them seen only once. The TCR comes from a man aged 45-65 years who had recovered from COVID-19. Sequenced sample: peripheral blood. V usage is TRBV29-1 and J usage is TRBJ2-7; 7 bases line up with TRBD2. The CDR3 sequence: CSVENPGGGYEQYF. The CDR3 DNA reads TGCAGCGTCGAAAACCCGGGGGGTGGTTACGAGCAGTACTTC.